The clone carrying this T cell receptor (beta chain) was recorded only once. Assay used: immunoSEQ multiplex PCR; TCRdb lists only in-frame clones, some missing. The profile shows about 380,000 clones, approximately 97% of them singletons. The data originate from a study of shared clonotypes between healthy human individuals. Germline V lookup: CDR1 MNHEY, CDR2 SVGAGI. CDR3 length: 15 residues. V lost 2 bases to trimming and J lost 5 bases; unmatched junction nucleotides: 1. This clonotype originated in a man in his thirties or forties in good health. V usage is TRBV6-5 and J usage is TRBJ1-6, with 9 bases aligning to TRBD1. Sequenced sample: memory CD8+ T cells sorted from blood. The subset here: CD45RO+ cells pooled with CCR7-negative TemRA cells. The CDR3 loop reads CASSYGTGNNSPLHF. CDR3 bases: TGTGCCAGCAGTTACGGGACAGGGAATAATTCACCCCTCCACTTT.